The T cell receptor (beta chain) described here comes from a study of shared clonotypes between healthy human individuals. Study outcomes and limitations: Clonotype sharing among donors likely depends on sequencing depth.

Worth noting for this clone: As yet, its antigen is unknown.

Germline loops: CDR1 MNHEY, CDR2 SMNVEV (reference sequence). Trimming took 0 bases from V and 5 from J, leaving 17 bases between them. This CDR3 is built from 17 residues. Generated by immunoSEQ multiplex PCR, the TCRdb table keeps only in-frame clones and is missing some. The sample shows millions of clones, around nine tenths of them seen only once. Sequenced sample: naive CD4+ T cells sorted from blood. The subset denotes: CD45RA+ positively selected. The rearrangement uses TRBV27 and TRBJ2-1; the D gene is possibly TRBD1 (6 bases). This TCR came from a man between 18 and 29 years old in good health. The DNA of the CDR3 is TGTGCCAGCAGTTTATCGTCCGCATGGACAGACAACAATGAGCAGTTCTTC. Its protein product is CASSLSSAWTDNNEQFF.